Below are 27 T cell receptor beta chains sequenced from a single sample in a study of T cell responses to AZD1222 COVID-19 vaccine (dated by TCRdb to the early 2020s). Preparation of the library involved the immunoSEQ multiplex PCR assay. TCRdb's version of the immuneACCESS table is confined to in-frame rearrangements and falls short of the full clone set. An unresolved V gene accounts for under half of the shortfall where checked; the remainder is of unknown origin. This sample gives some 60,000 clones in total; more than 60% of them show up just once. In total, the top ten clones hold roughly 3.6% of the sample. In light of the paper, this sample's time point label describes: about 28 days (+/-7) after the second vaccine dose. The sequences come from peripheral blood, collected 28 days after the second AZD1222 dose. Receptor source: an adult who received the AZD1222 COVID-19 vaccine.

This clone has a handful of counts. The chain recombines TRBV28 with TRBJ1-2; weak D call: TRBD1 (5 bases). There are 13 residues in the CDR3. V was cut by 7 bases and J by 6 bases, with 15 bases left in between. In germline, CDR1 is MDHEN, CDR2 SYDVKM. Here the CDR3 reads CASTLGGWNGYTF. CDR3 DNA sequence: TGTGCCAGCACTCTGGGGGGGTGGAATGGCTACACCTTC.

The chain uses TRBV9 and TRBJ2-2, with 12 bases matching TRBD2. Germline trimming cut 2 bases from V and 7 bases from J; bases unmatched to any gene: 15. The CDR3 sequence is 19 residues long. Germline assignment: CDR1 SGDLS and CDR2 YYNGEE. The CDR3 reads CASSVTPLASGGVGGELFF. The DNA of the CDR3 is TGTGCCAGCAGCGTCACTCCGCTGGCTAGCGGGGGGGTAGGCGGGGAGCTGTTTTTT.

The chain links TRBV24-1 to TRBJ2-2; D gene unclear. Germline loops: CDR1 KGHDR, CDR2 SFDVKD. V was cut by 4 bases and J by 9 bases, with 11 bases left in between. This CDR3 comprises 13 residues. CDR3 sequence (DNA): TGTGCCACCAGTGACGGCTCTTTCAGGGAGCTGTTTTTT. Its protein is CATSDGSFRELFF.

The chain joins TRBV2 to TRBJ1-1; D remains ambiguous. The CDR3 covers 13 residues. Germline V CDR1 and CDR2: SNHLY, FYNNEI. V was cut by 7 bases and J by 0 bases, with 9 bases left in between. CDR3 region: CASTLQMNTEAFF. The DNA of the CDR3 is TGTGCCAGCACGTTACAGATGAACACTGAAGCTTTCTTT.

V usage is TRBV11-2 and J usage is TRBJ2-7, with D unresolved. The CDR3 has 13 amino acids. CDR1 SGHAT and CDR2 FQNNGV come from the germline V gene. Deletions cut 3 bases from V and 6 bases from J, with 12 bases between. CDR3 protein: CASSFDILLEQYF. Here the CDR3 DNA reads TGTGCCAGCAGCTTCGACATCCTCCTCGAGCAGTACTTC.

CDR3 amino acids: CASSLAGGSSYEQYF. CDR3 coding DNA: TGTGCCAGCAGCTTAGCGGGGGGGAGCTCCTACGAGCAGTACTTC. The chain couples TRBV7-2 to TRBJ2-7, with 7 bases aligning to TRBD2. This CDR3 has 15 residues. Germline V gene lookup returns CDR1 SGHTA and CDR2 FQGNSA. Losses at the gene ends were 0 bases for V and 0 bases for J; bases not matched to a gene: 2.

This sequence joins TRBV13 and TRBJ2-7; perhaps TRBD2 as D (5 bases). There are 14 residues in the CDR3. Per the germline V gene, CDR1 is PRHDT and CDR2 is FYEKMQ (reference sequence). Written as DNA, the CDR3 is TGTGACACGCAAGGGCAGACTAACTCCTACGAGCAGTACTTC. This encodes CDTQGQTNSYEQYF.

V is TRBV21-1 and J is TRBJ2-7; the table gives TRBD1 as D, unverified against the DNA. TRBV21-1 corresponds to a pseudogene. This CDR3 region has 12 residues. The CDR3 nucleotides are TGTGCCAGCAGCAGACAGGCCTACGAGCAGTACTTC. Translating it yields CASSRQAYEQYF.

V usage is TRBV27 and J usage is TRBJ1-1; TRBD1 matches at 7 bases. From germline, CDR1 is MNHEY and CDR2 SMNVEV (reference sequence). Trimming removed 0 bases from V and 4 bases from J; junction bases left unmatched: 5. CDR3 length equals 15 residues. In DNA form, the CDR3 reads TGTGCCAGCAGTTTATCGACAGGGAGGGTCACTGAAGCTTTCTTT. It encodes CASSLSTGRVTEAFF.

The CDR3 is CASSPQGSLYNSPLHF. CDR3 DNA sequence: TGTGCCAGCTCACCACAGGGAAGCCTGTATAATTCACCCCTCCACTTT. This sequence joins TRBV18 and TRBJ1-6; D call uncertain. V lost 1 base, J lost 4 bases, and 11 bases lay in between. This CDR3 has 16 residues. CDR1 KGHSH and CDR2 LQKENI come from the germline V gene. Looking up the rest from reference TRBV18 and TRBJ1-6 gives the full variable domain: NAGVMQNPRHLVRRRGQEARLRCSPMKGHSHVYWYRQLPEEGLKFMVYLQKENIIDESGMPKERFSAEFPKEGPSILRIQQVVRGDSAAYFCASSPQGSLYNSPLHFGNGTRLTVT.

The chain uses TRBV28 and TRBJ2-3, with D unresolved. CDR1 and CDR2 from the germline V gene are MDHEN and SYDVKM. Trimming took off 10 bases at V and 7 bases at J, with 9 bases between the two ends. The CDR3 sequence is 10 residues long. The CDR3 nucleotides read TGTGCCACCCCGCCGAATACGCAGTATTTT. This translates into CATPPNTQYF.

This clone has just a few counts. The chain has TRBV10-3 and TRBJ1-1, with 7 bases lining up with TRBD1. The CDR3 contains 15 residues. The V and J ends lost 3 bases and 3 bases, in that order; junction bases with no gene match: 7. Germline V gene data show CDR1 as ENHRY and CDR2 as SYGVKD. CDR3 in DNA: TGTGCCATCAGTGAACAGGGGATGAAGGACACTGAAGCTTTCTTT. This encodes CAISEQGMKDTEAFF.

The chain is built from TRBV6-2 or TRBV6-3 and TRBJ2-5, with 8 bases that match TRBD2. The CDR3 loop spans 16 amino acids. The germline V gene has CDR1 MNHEY and CDR2 SVGEGT. Losses at the gene ends were 4 bases for V and 5 bases for J; bases not matched to a gene: 12. The CDR3 loop reads CASSWTAGEILETQYF. The CDR3 nucleotides are TGTGCCAGCAGTTGGACAGCGGGGGAAATTCTGGAGACCCAGTACTTC.

This clone was counted between two and nine times. The J gene is TRBJ1-6, the V gene TRBV20-1; D is unresolved. Trimming removed 3 bases from V and 8 bases from J, with 5 bases in between. This CDR3 region has 11 residues. Germline values: CDR1 DFQATT, CDR2 SNEGSKA (reference sequence). The CDR3 nucleotides are TGCAGTGCTAGCCGGGATTCACCCCTCCACTTT. It is translated as CSASRDSPLHF.

This chain uses TRBV5-1 with TRBJ1-6, with a weak D call TRBD1 (5 bases). With 4 bases removed from V and 8 bases from J, the gap between germline ends came to 16 bases. The CDR3 sequence is 15 residues long. Germline loops: CDR1 SGHRS, CDR2 YFSETQ. CDR3 DNA sequence: TGCGCCAGCAGCCCTAGGACCGGGGCGGATTCACCCCTCCACTTT. Amino acids: CASSPRTGADSPLHF.

Note on this clone: This CDR3 is also generated by other DNA sequences in the sample. The chain's CDR3 is CASSYQDGYTF. The DNA of the CDR3 is TGTGCCAGCAGTTATCAGGATGGCTACACCTTC. The rearrangement joins TRBV6-2 or TRBV6-3 to TRBJ1-2; D gene unclear. V gave up 3 bases and J gave up 6 bases, with 5 bases separating them. Germline assignment: CDR1 MNHEY and CDR2 SVGEGT. The CDR3 sequence is 11 residues long.

The genes are TRBV6-5 and TRBJ1-2; possible D gene TRBD1, 6 bases. The CDR3 length is 13 residues. Germline CDR1 reads MNHEY; CDR2 reads SVGAGI. Deletions cut 2 bases from V and 5 bases from J, with 9 bases between. The CDR3 region is CASSYIQGYGYTF. The CDR3 coding sequence is TGTGCCAGCAGTTACATACAGGGTTATGGCTACACCTTC.

This clone has just a few counts. This chain uses TRBV28 with TRBJ1-5; no reliable D call. The CDR3 totals 17 residues. CDR1 and CDR2 from the germline V gene are MDHEN and SYDVKM. V lost 0 bases to trimming and J lost 0 bases, with 12 bases between them. The CDR3 here is CASSLWLGRDSNQPQHF. The CDR3 coding sequence is TGTGCCAGCAGTTTATGGTTGGGAAGGGATAGCAATCAGCCCCAGCATTTT.

The chain recombines TRBV2 with TRBJ1-3; possible D gene TRBD1, 5 bases. V lost 6 bases, J lost 1 base, and 16 bases lay in between. The CDR3 is 16 amino acids. Per germline, CDR1 SNHLY and CDR2 FYNNEI. CDR3 DNA sequence: TGTGCCAGCAGGGGGGGGTCCCCGCTTTCTGGAAACACCATATATTTT. Protein product: CASRGGSPLSGNTIYF.

The CDR3 sequence: CASSLDDQRGADTQYF. Here the CDR3 DNA reads TGTGCCAGCAGCTTAGATGATCAGCGGGGGGCGGATACGCAGTATTTT. The rearrangement links TRBV13 to TRBJ2-3; the match to TRBD2 covers 9 bases. The CDR3 is 16 residues long. Germline V lookup: CDR1 PRHDT, CDR2 FYEKMQ (reference sequence). The V gene end was trimmed by 1 base and the J gene end by 6 bases; junction bases not matched to a gene: 8.

The rearrangement links TRBV10-3 to TRBJ2-2; 7 bases align to TRBD1. With V trimmed by 2 bases and J by 0 bases, 0 bases remained unmatched. CDR3 length: 15 residues. Germline-derived CDR1 and CDR2 are ENHRY and SYGVKD. The CDR3 region has the DNA TGTGCCATCAGTGAGGGACAGGCGAACACCGGGGAGCTGTTTTTT. Translation: CAISEGQANTGELFF.

The rearrangement uses TRBV27 and TRBJ1-4; 11 nucleotides align to TRBD1. Germline V gene data show CDR1 as MNHEY and CDR2 as SMNVEV (reference sequence). This CDR3 is built from 16 residues. V was pared by 6 bases and J by 7 bases, with 10 bases of the junction left unmatched. The CDR3 loop reads CASSSWTGGNGEKLFF. The CDR3 DNA is TGTGCCAGCAGCTCCTGGACAGGGGGCAACGGTGAAAAACTGTTTTTT.

V is TRBV12-3 or TRBV12-4 and J is TRBJ1-1, with D unresolved. V dropped 3 bases and J dropped 6 bases, with 8 bases sitting between them. The CDR3 spans 12 residues. In DNA form, the CDR3 reads TGTGCCAGCAGTTTTGCGGTATCTGAAGCTTTCTTT. Translated, it gives CASSFAVSEAFF.

The chain recombines TRBV4-2 with TRBJ1-1; D call uncertain. Germline lookup yields CDR1 LGHNA and CDR2 YNFKEQ. This CDR3 is 15 amino acids long. Between the trimmed V and J ends, which lost 1 base and 5 bases, there was a span of 14 bases. The CDR3: CASSQGIPGMTEAFF. The CDR3 DNA follows: TGTGCCAGCAGCCAAGGGATCCCTGGGATGACTGAAGCTTTCTTT.

The chain has TRBV2 and TRBJ1-5; weak D call: TRBD1 (5 bases). The V gene's germline CDR1 is SNHLY and CDR2 FYNNEI. This CDR3 has 17 amino acids. V was shortened by 0 bases and J by 4 bases, with 16 bases between the two germline ends. As DNA, the CDR3 is TGTGCCAGCAGTGAAGCGGGTAAGGGGACTTTTAATCAGCCCCAGCATTTT. Translation: CASSEAGKGTFNQPQHF.

The J gene is TRBJ1-1, the V gene TRBV14; D not resolved. Trimming left V 4 bases short and J 4 bases short, with 10 bases between. The CDR3 is 13 amino acids. CDR1 and CDR2 from the germline V gene are SGHDN and FVKESK. CDR3 bases: TGTGCCAGCAGCCTATTAGAGGGCACTGAAGCTTTCTTT. It encodes CASSLLEGTEAFF.

The CDR3 reads CASSEFLASDTQYF. The CDR3 DNA is TGTGCCAGCAGTGAATTTCTCGCGTCAGATACGCAGTATTTT. The rearrangement links TRBV2 to TRBJ2-3; no reliable D call. In germline, CDR1 is SNHLY, CDR2 FYNNEI. This CDR3 contains 14 residues. V lost 2 bases and J 4 bases, leaving 10 bases between the germline ends.